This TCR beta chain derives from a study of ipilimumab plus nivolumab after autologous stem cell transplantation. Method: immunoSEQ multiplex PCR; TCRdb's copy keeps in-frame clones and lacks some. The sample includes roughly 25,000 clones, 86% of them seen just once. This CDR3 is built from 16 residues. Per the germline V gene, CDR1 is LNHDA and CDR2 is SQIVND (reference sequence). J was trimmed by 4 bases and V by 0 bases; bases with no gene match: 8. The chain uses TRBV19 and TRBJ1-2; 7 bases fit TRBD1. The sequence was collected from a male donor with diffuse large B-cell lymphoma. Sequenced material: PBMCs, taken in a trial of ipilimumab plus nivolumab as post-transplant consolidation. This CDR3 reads CASSIEPDRELYGYTF. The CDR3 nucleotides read TGTGCCAGTAGTATAGAACCCGACAGGGAACTCTATGGCTACACCTTC.